This T cell receptor (beta chain) appears in the sequencing data of a study of a mutant IDH1 vaccine in newly diagnosed glioma. As for the study in general: Vaccination of patients was performed eight times, in weeks 1, 3, 5, 7, 11, 15, 19 and 23. Vaccine dosing followed radiotherapy by 4-6 weeks, or accompanied temozolomide cycles. Patients under treatment included around 60% males and about 40% females and had a mean age of approximately 40 years.

Some clones are missing from TCRdb's copy, which holds only in-frame ones; the method was immunoSEQ multiplex PCR. The sample holds approximately 82,000 clones, approximately 85% seen once. The time point here: week 23, last vaccination. One vaccine dose held 300 ug of mutant IDH1 20-mer peptide and came with topical imiquimod. Study-level results: Vaccine-induced immune responses were detected in roughly 93% of patients.

As concerns this clone: The antigen remains undetermined.

The CDR3 covers 15 residues. Unmatched junction bases numbered 9, after V lost 6 bases and J lost 6 bases. Germline CDR1 reads SNHLY; CDR2 reads FYNNEI. This sample comprised PBMCs, obtained from a glioma patient whose treatment included an IDH1 peptide vaccine. This rearrangement joins TRBV2 to TRBJ2-3, with TRBD1 matching over 10 bases. The clonotype originates from a man aged 30 to 39 with glioma. Some clones in this sample may be carry-over from other donors' samples. This CDR3 reads CASSRDRGGADTQYF. CDR3 nucleotide sequence: TGTGCCAGCAGCCGGGACAGGGGAGGAGCGGATACGCAGTATTTT.